The clone carrying this T cell receptor (beta chain) was detected a few times. Its antigen is as yet unknown. The data stem from a study of vaccination and CD4 T cells after COVID-19. Sequence data for DNA of cultured CD4+ T cells were generated by the Oncomine TCR Beta short-read assay. Once CD4+ T cells had been cultured, genomic DNA was extracted from them. TCRdb analysed the PCR reads with MiXCR anew, one entry per CDR3 protein. The top ten hold 11% to 15% of the sample, which has some 10,000 distinct CDR3 sequences, around 32% seen once. V shed 0 bases and J shed 4 bases, with 13 bases lying between them. This CDR3 is 15 amino acids long. In germline, CDR1 is DFQATT, CDR2 SNEGSKA (reference sequence). Treatment of the sample: roughly 11-day PBMC culture with coronavirus spike peptide pools or control peptides (ViraFEST assay). It was before the COVID-19 pandemic (2011-2018) that the unexposed donor's CD4+ T cells were collected.

The V and J genes are TRBV20-1 and TRBJ1-5; tentative D call: TRBD1 (5 bases). The source of this sequence is a human donor in good health. What was sequenced was CD4+ T cells from blood, cultured in vitro. CDR3 loop: CSARDSRVANQPQHF. The CDR3 DNA reads TGCAGTGCTAGAGATAGCAGGGTAGCTAATCAGCCCCAGCATTTT.